The clone carrying this T cell receptor (beta chain) showed up just a few times. The antigen remains unidentified. The data were obtained in a study of T-cell memory formation after mild COVID-19. Study outcomes and limitations: Specificity for SARS-CoV-2 was not confirmed among the second-wave clones peaking on day 37. Clones that contracted from day 15 to 85 were balanced CD4/CD8, while later expanders leaned CD4+.

5'RACE primed from the constant segment yielded TCR alpha and TCR beta cDNA libraries bearing sample barcodes and UMIs. TCRdb passed the 5' RACE reads through MiXCR, listing each CDR3 protein once. The repertoire holds around 320,000 distinct CDR3 sequences, 25% to 30% seen once, with 13% in the top ten. This clonotype was obtained from an adult woman who had mild COVID-19 (a few samples of this study predate the infection). Cell type and time point are not known. The sequenced sample was PBMCs or a T cell subset sorted from them (not recorded which).

CDR3 nucleotides: TGCGCCAGCAGCCTCCGGGACTCCCGCGACTCTTTCTTT. This sequence encodes CASSLRDSRDSFF. V and J are TRBV4-1 and TRBJ1-1, with D possibly being TRBD1 (5 bases). Germline-derived CDR1 and CDR2 are MGHRA and YSYEKL. CDR3 length: 13 amino acids. Trimming cost V 4 bases and J 12 bases, with 18 bases left between them.